Detailed here is one T cell receptor beta chain. This sample also contains other DNA sequences that code for the same CDR3. J gave up 3 bases and V 1 base, and 3 bases lay outside the gene matches. The CDR3 runs to 14 residues. Germline V gene data show CDR1 as LNHDA and CDR2 as SQIVND (reference sequence). The data were produced by immunoSEQ multiplex PCR, yet TCRdb's version contains in-frame clones alone and is incomplete. Of fewer than 700,000 clones in the sample, less than 90% are singletons; the top ten hold roughly 7.4%. The entry originates in a study of blood T cell repertoires in COVID-19. Followed over time, Seattle patients had been enrolled while infection was active.

The TCR comes from a woman between 45 and 65 years old with COVID-19, enrolled during active disease. The chain is built from TRBV19 and TRBJ2-7, with TRBD1 identical over 7 bases. The sequenced sample was peripheral blood. This chain's CDR3 is CASSIGQGRYEQYF. CDR3 coding DNA: TGTGCCAGTAGTATAGGACAGGGTCGCTACGAGCAGTACTTC. Drawing the rest from reference TRBV19 and TRBJ2-7, the complete variable domain is DGGITQSPKYLFRKEGQNVTLSCEQNLNHDAMYWYRQDPGQGLRLIYYSQIVNDFQKGDIAEGYSVSREKKESFPLTVTSAQKNPTAFYLCASSIGQGRYEQYFGPGTRLTVT.